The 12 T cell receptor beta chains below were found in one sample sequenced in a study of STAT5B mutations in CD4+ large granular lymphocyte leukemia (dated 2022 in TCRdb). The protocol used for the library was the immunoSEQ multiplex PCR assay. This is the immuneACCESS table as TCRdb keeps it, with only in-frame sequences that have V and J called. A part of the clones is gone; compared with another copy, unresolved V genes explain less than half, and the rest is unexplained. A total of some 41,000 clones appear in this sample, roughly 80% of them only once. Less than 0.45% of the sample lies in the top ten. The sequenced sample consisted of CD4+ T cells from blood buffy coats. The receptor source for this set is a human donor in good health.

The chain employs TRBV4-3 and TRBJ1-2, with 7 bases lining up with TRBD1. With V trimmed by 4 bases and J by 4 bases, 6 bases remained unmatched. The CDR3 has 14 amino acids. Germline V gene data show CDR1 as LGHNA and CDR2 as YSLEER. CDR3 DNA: TGCGCCAGCAGCCGGGACAGAGACGTCTATGGCTACACCTTC. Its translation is CASSRDRDVYGYTF.

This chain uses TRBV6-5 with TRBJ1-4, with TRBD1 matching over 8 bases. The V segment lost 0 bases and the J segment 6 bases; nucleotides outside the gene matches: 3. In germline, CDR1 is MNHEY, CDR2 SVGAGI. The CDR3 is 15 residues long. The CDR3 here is CASSYSGQGDEKLFF. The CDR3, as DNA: TGTGCCAGCAGTTACTCCGGACAGGGTGATGAAAAACTGTTTTTT.

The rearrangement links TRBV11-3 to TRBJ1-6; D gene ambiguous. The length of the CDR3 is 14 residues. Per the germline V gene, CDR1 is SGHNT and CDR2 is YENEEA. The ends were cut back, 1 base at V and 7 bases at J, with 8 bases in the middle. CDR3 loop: CASSLGAGNSPLHF. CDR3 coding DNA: TGTGCCAGCAGCTTAGGCGCCGGGAATTCACCCCTCCACTTT.

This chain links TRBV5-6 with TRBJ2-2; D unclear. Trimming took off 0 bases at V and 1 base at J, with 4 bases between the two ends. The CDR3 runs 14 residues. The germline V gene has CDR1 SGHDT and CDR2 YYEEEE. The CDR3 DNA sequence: TGTGCCAGCAGCTTGGCAGGGAACACCGGGGAGCTGTTTTTT. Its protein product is CASSLAGNTGELFF. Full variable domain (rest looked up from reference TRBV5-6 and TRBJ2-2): DAGVTQSPTHLIKTRGQQVTLRCSPKSGHDTVSWYQQALGQGPQFIFQYYEEEERQRGNFPDRFSGHQFPNYSSELNVNALLLGDSALYLCASSLAGNTGELFFGEGSRLTVL.

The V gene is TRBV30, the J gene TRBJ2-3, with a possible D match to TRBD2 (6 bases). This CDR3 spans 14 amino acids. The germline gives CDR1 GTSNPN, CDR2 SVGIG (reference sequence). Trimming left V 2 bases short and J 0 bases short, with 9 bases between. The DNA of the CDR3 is TGTGCCTGGAGTTCTGGGGGGAGCACAGATACGCAGTATTTT. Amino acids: CAWSSGGSTDTQYF.

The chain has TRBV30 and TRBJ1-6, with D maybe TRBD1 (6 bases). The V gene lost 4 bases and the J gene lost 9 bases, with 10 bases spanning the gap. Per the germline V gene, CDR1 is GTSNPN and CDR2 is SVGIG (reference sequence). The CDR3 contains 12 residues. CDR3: CAWTSGASPLHF. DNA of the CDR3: TGTGCCTGGACTTCAGGGGCTTCACCCCTCCACTTT.

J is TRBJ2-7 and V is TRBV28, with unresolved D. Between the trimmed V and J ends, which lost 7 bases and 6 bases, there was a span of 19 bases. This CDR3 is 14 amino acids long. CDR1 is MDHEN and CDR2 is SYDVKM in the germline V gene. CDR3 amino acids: CASNKVGSPREQYF. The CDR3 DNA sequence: TGTGCCAGCAACAAGGTCGGATCCCCCCGCGAGCAGTACTTC.

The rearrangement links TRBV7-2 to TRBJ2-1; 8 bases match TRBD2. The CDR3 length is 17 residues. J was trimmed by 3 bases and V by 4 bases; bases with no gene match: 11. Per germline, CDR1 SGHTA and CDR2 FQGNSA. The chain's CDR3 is CASSSLGLAGYYNEQFF. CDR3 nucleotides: TGTGCCAGCAGCTCCCTAGGATTAGCGGGGTACTACAATGAGCAGTTCTTC.

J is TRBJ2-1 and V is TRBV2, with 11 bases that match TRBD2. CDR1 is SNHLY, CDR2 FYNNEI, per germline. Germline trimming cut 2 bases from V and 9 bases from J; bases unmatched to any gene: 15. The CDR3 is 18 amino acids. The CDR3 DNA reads TGTGCCAGCAGTGAATGGAGTGGTACTAGCGGGAGATTTGGTGAGCAGTTCTTC. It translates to CASSEWSGTSGRFGEQFF.

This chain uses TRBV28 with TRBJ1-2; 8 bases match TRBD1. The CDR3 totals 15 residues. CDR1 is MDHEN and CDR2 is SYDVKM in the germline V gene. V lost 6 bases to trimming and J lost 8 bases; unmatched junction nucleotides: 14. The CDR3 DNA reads TGTGCCAGCAGCCGGGGGACAGGTAAACGCTACGGCTACACCTTC. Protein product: CASSRGTGKRYGYTF.

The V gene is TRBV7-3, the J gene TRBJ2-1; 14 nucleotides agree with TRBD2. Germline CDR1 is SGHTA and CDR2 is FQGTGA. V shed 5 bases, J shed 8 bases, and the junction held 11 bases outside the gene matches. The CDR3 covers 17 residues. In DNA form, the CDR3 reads TGTGCCAGCAGCCCCCAGCCGGGACTAGCGGGGGTACATGAGCAGTTCTTC. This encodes CASSPQPGLAGVHEQFF.

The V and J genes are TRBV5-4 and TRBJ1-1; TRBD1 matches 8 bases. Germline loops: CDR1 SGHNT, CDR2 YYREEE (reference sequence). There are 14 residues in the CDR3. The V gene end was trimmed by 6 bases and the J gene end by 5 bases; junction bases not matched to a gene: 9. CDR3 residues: CASTTGAGGTEAFF. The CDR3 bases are TGTGCCAGCACGACAGGGGCCGGGGGGACTGAAGCTTTCTTT.